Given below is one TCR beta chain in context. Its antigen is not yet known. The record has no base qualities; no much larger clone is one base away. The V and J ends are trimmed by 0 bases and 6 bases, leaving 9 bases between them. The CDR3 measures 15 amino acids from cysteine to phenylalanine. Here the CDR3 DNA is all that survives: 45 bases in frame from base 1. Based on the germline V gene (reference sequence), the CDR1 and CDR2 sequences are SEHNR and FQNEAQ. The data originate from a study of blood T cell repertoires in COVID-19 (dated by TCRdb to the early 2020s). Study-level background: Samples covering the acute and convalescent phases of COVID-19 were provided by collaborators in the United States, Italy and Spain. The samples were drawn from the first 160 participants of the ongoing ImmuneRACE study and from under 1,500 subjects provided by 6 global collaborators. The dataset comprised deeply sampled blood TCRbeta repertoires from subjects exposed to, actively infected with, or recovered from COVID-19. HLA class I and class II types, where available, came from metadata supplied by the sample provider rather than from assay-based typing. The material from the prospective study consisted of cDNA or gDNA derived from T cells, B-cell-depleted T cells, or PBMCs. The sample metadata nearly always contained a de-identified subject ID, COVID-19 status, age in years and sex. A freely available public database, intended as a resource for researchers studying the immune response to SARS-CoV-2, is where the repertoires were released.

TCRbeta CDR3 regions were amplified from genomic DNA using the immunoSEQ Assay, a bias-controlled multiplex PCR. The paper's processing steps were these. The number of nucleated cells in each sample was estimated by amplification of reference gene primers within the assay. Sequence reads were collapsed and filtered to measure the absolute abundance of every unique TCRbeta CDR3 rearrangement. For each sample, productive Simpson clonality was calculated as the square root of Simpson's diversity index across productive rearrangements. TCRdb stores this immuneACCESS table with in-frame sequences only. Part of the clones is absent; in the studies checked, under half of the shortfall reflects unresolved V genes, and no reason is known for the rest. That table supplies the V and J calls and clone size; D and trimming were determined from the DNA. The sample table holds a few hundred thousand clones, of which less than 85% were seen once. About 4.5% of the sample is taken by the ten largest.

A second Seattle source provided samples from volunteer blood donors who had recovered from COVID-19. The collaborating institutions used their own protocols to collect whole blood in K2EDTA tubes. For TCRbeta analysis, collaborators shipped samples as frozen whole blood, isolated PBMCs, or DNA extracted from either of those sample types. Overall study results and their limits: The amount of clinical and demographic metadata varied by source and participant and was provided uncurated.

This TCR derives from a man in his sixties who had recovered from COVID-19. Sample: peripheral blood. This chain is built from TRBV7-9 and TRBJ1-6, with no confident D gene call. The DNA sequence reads TGTGCCAGCAGCTTAGCCTCAGGCGTTAATTCACCCCTCCACTTT. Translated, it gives CASSLASGVNSPLHF.